This T cell receptor (beta chain) was obtained from a study of cytomegalovirus exposure and HLA in healthy donors. Study conclusions and caveats: A few chains tied to CMV proved CMV antigen-specific in vitro.

CDR1 is SGHRS, CDR2 YFSETQ, per germline. There are 13 residues in the CDR3. Trimming cost V 5 bases and J 0 bases, with 8 bases left between them. TCRdb keeps only in-frame clones here, not all; method: immunoSEQ multiplex PCR. Of 65,000 to 100,000 clones in the sample, roughly 93% were seen once. As to this clone: Its antigen is not known.

The chain is built from TRBV5-1 and TRBJ1-1, with D possibly being TRBD1 (5 bases). The TCR comes from a woman between 25 and 40 years old in good health and CMV-seronegative. The material sequenced was PBMCs. CDR3: CASRGLMNTEAFF. The CDR3 DNA reads as TGCGCCAGCAGGGGACTGATGAACACTGAAGCTTTCTTT.